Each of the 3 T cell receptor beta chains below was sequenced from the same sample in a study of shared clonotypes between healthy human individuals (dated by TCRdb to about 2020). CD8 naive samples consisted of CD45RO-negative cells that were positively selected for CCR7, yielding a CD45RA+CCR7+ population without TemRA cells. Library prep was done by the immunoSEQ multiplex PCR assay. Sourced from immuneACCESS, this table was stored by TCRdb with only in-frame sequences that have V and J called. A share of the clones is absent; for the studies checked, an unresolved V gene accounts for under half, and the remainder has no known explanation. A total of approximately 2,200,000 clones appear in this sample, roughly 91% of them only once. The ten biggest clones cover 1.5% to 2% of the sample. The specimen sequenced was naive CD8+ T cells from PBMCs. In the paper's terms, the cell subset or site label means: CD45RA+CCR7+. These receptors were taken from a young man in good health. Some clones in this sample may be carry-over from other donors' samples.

DNA of the CDR3: TGCAGCGTTACCCCCGTGGGCTTGCCTGAAGCTTTCTTT. It specifies CSVTPVGLPEAFF. This sequence joins TRBV29-1 and TRBJ1-1; D call uncertain. CDR1 is SQVTM, CDR2 ANQGSEA, per germline. V shed 5 bases and J shed 6 bases, with 16 bases lying between them. The CDR3 extends over 13 amino acids. The full variable domain, its missing parts supplied by reference TRBV29-1 and TRBJ1-1, is SAVISQKPSRDICQRGTSLTIQCQVDSQVTMMFWYRQQPGQSLTLIATANQGSEATYESGFVIDKFPISRPNLTFSTLTVSNMSPEDSSIYLCSVTPVGLPEAFFGQGTRLTVV.

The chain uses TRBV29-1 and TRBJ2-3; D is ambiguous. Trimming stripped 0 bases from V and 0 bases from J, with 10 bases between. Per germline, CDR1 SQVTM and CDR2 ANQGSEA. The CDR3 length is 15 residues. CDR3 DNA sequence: TGCAGCGTTGAAGAGGGCAGCCTAAGCACAGATACGCAGTATTTT. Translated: CSVEEGSLSTDTQYF.

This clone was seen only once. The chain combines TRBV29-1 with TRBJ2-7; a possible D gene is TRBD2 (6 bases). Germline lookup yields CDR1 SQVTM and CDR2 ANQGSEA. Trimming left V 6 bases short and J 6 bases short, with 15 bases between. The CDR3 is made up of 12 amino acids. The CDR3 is CSVGGPRGEQYF. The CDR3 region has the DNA TGCAGCGTCGGGGGTCCGAGGGGCGAGCAGTACTTC.